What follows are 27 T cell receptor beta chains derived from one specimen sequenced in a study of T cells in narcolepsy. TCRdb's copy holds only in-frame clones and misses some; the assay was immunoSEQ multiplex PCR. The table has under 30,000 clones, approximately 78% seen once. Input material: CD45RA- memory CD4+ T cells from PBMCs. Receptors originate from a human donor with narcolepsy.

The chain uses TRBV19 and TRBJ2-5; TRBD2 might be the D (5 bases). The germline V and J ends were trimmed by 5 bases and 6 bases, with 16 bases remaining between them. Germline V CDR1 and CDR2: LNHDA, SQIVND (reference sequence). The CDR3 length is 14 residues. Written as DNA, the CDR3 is TGTGCCAGTAGTCCCCGCGGGCGCGAAAAGACCCAGTACTTC. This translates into CASSPRGREKTQYF.

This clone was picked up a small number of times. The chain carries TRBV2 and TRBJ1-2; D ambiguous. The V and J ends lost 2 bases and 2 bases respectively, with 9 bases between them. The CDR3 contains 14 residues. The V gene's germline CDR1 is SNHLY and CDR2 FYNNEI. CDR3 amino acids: CASSERQTNYGYTF. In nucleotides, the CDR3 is TGTGCCAGCAGTGAAAGGCAGACCAACTATGGCTACACCTTC.

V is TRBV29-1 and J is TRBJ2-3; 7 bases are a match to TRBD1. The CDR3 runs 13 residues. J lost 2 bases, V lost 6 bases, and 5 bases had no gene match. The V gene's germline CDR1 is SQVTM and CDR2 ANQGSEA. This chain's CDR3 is CSVKGAYTDTQYF. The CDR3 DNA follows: TGCAGCGTCAAGGGGGCTTACACAGATACGCAGTATTTT.

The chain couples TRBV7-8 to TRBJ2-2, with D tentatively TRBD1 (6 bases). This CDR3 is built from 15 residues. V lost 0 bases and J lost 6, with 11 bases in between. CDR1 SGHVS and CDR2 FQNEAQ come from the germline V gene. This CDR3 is CASSLAIQGPGELFF. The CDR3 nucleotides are TGTGCCAGCAGCTTAGCGATACAGGGACCCGGGGAGCTGTTTTTT.

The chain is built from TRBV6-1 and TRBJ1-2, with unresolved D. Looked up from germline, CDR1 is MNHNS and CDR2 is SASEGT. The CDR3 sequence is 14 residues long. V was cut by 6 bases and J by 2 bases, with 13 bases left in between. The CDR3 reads CASSDRAQNYGYTF. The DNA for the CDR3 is TGTGCCAGCAGCGACCGGGCCCAGAACTATGGCTACACCTTC.

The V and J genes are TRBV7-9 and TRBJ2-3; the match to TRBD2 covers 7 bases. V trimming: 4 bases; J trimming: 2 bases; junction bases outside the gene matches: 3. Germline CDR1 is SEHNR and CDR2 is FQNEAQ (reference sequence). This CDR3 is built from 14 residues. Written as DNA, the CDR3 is TGTGCCAGCAGCTCGGGACTAAACACAGATACGCAGTATTTT. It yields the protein CASSSGLNTDTQYF.

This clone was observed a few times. CDR3 nucleotides: TGCGCCAGCAGTGATGAGGGTGATAGGAAGACCCAGTACTTC. Its translation: CASSDEGDRKTQYF. The rearrangement joins TRBV10-1 to TRBJ2-5, with D perhaps TRBD2 (5 bases). V lost 3 bases and J lost 6, with 14 bases in between. Looked up from germline, CDR1 is WNHNN and CDR2 is SYGVQD (reference sequence). The CDR3 is 14 amino acids.

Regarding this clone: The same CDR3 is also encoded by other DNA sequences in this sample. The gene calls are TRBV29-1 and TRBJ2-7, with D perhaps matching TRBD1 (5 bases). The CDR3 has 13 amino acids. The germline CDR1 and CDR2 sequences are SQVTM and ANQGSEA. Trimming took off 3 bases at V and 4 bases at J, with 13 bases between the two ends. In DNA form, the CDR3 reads TGCAGCGTTGAGGGCCAGGGAAGGTACGAGCAGTACTTC. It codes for CSVEGQGRYEQYF.

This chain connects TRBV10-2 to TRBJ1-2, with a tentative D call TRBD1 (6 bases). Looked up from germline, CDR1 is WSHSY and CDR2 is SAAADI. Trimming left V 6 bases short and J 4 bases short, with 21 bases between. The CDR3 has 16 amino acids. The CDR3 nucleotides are TGCGCCAGCAGCGCCCTTCGCCAGGGGCGCGGCTATGGCTACACCTTC. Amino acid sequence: CASSALRQGRGYGYTF.

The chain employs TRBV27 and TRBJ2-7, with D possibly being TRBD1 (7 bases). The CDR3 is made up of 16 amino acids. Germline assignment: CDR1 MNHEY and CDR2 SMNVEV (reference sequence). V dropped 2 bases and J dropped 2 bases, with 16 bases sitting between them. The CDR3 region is CASSLKGRGRPYEQYF. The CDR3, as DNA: TGTGCCAGCAGTTTAAAAGGCAGGGGGAGGCCCTACGAGCAGTACTTC.

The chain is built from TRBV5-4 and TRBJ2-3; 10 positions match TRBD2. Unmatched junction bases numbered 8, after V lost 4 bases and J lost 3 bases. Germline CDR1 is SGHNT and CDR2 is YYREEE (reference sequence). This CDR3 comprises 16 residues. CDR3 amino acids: CASSRSGGLQTDTQYF. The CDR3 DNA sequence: TGTGCCAGCAGCCGTAGCGGGGGGCTCCAAACAGATACGCAGTATTTT.

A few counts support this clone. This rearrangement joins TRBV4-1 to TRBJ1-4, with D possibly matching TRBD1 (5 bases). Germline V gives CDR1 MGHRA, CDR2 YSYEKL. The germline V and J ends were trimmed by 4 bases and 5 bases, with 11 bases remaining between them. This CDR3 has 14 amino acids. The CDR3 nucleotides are TGCGCCAGCAGCCGGCCCGACAGAAATGAAAAACTGTTTTTT. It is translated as CASSRPDRNEKLFF.

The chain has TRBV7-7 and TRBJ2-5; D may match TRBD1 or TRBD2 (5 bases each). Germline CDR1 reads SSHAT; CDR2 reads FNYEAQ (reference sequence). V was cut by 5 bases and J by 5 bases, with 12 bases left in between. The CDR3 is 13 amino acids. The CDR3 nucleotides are TGTGCCAGCAGCCGGGGCCTAGAGGAGACCCAGTACTTC. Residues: CASSRGLEETQYF.

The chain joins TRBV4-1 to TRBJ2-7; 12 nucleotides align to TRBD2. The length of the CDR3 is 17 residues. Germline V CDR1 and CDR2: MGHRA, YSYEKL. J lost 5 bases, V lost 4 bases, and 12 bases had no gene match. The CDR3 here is CASSRYPSGGAFHEQYF. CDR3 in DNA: TGCGCCAGCAGCCGATATCCTAGCGGGGGGGCCTTCCACGAGCAGTACTTC.

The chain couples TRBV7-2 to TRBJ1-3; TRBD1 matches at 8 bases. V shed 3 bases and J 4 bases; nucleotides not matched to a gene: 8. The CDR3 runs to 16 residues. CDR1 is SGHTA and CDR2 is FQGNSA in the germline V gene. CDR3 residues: CASSFDSGTGGNTIYF. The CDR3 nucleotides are TGTGCCAGCAGCTTCGACTCCGGGACAGGCGGAAACACCATATATTTT.

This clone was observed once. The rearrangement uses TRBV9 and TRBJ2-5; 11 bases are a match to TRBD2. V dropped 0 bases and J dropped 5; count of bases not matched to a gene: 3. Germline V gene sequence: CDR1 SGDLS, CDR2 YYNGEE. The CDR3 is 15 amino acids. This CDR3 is CASSVVPSGGETQYF. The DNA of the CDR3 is TGTGCCAGCAGCGTAGTCCCTAGCGGGGGGGAGACCCAGTACTTC.

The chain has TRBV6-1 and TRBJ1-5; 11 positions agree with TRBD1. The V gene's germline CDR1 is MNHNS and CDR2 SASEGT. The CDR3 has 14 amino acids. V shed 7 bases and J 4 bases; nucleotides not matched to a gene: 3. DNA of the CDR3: TGTGCCAGCATCGGACAGGGGGCAAATCAGCCCCAGCATTTT. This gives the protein CASIGQGANQPQHF.

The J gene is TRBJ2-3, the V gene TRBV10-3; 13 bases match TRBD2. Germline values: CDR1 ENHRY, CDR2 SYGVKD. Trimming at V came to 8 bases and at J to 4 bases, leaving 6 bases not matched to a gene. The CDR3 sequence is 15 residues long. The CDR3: CAISTTSGGSDTQYF. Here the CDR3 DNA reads TGTGCCATCTCAACGACTAGCGGGGGGTCAGATACGCAGTATTTT.

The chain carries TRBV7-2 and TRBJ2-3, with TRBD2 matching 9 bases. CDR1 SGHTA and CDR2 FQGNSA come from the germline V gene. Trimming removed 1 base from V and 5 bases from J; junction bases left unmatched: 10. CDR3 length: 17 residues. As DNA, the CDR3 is TGTGCCAGCAGCTTAGTCCCCAGCGGGGGGTCGGGAGATACGCAGTATTTT. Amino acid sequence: CASSLVPSGGSGDTQYF.

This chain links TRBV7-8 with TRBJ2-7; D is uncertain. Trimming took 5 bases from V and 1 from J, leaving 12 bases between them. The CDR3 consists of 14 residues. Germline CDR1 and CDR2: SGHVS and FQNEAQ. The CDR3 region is CASSRRHESYEQYF. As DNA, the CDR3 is TGTGCCAGCAGCCGCCGACACGAATCCTACGAGCAGTACTTC.

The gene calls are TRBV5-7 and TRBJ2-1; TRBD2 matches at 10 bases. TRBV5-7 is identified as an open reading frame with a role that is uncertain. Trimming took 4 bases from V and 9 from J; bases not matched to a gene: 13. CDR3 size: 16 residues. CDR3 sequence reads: CASSPYRAGGPIEQFF. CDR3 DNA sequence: TGTGCCAGCAGCCCCTATAGAGCGGGGGGGCCTATTGAGCAGTTCTTC.

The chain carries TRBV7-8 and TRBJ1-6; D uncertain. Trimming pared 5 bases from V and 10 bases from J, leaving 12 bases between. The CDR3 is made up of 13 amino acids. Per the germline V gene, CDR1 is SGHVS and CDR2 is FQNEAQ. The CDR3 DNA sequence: TGTGCCAGCAGCCGCCTCGACGACTCACCCCTCCACTTT. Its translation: CASSRLDDSPLHF.

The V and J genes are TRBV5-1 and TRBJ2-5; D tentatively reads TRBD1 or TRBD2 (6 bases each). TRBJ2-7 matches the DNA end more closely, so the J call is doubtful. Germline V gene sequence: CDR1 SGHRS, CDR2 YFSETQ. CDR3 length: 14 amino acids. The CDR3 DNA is TGCGCCAGCAGCTTGGAAGGGGGGTCCTACGAGCAGTACTTC. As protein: CASSLEGGSYEQYF.

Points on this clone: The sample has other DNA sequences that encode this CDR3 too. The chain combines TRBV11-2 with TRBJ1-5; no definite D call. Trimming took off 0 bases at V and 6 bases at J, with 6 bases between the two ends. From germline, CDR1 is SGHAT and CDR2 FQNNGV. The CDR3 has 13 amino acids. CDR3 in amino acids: CASSLDRGQPQHF. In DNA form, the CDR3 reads TGTGCCAGCAGCTTAGATCGGGGTCAGCCCCAGCATTTT.

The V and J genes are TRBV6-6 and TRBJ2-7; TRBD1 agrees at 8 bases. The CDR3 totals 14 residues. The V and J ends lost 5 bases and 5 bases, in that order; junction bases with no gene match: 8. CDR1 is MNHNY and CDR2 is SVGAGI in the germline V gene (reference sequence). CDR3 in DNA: TGTGCCAGCAGTCCCCGACAGGGGATAAACGAGCAGTACTTC. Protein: CASSPRQGINEQYF.

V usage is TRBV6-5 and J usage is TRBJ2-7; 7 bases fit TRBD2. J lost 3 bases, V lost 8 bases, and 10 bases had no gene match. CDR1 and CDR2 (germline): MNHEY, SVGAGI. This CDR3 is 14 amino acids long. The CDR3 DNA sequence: TGTGCCAGCGGAGGGAGGGGTTCCTACTACGAGCAGTACTTC. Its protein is CASGGRGSYYEQYF.

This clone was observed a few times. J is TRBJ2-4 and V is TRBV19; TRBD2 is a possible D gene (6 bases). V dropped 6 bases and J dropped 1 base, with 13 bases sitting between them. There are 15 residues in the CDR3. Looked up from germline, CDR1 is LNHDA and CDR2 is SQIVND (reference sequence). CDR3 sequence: CASRGAREAKNIQYF. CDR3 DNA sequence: TGTGCCAGTAGAGGGGCCCGGGAGGCCAAAAACATTCAGTACTTC.